This TCR beta chain came from a study of blood T cells in healthy people across ages. Looking at the study overall: Per two T cells, template switching captured roughly one barcoded beta molecule.

Sample-barcoded 5' priming and a J-beta primer mix drove a second PCR of roughly 7 to 11 cycles. TCRdb reanalysed the 5' RACE reads using MiXCR and keeps one entry per CDR3 protein. The sample includes approximately 800,000 distinct CDR3 sequences, 58% of them seen just once. The V gene's germline CDR1 is SGHAT and CDR2 FQNNGV. This CDR3 contains 15 residues. Trimming removed 5 bases from V and 4 bases from J, with 15 bases in between. This clonotype was observed a few times. This TCR was sampled from a man aged 30 to 45 in good health. J is TRBJ2-1 and V is TRBV11-2; the D gene is possibly TRBD2 (7 bases). Sample: blood. CDR3 amino acids: CASSPGGAGYNEQFF. The CDR3 DNA reads as TGTGCCAGCAGCCCGGGGGGCGCGGGTTACAATGAGCAGTTCTTC.